The 15 T cell receptor beta chains in this list originate from one sample, sequenced in a study of blood T cell repertoires in COVID-19. The protocol was immunoSEQ multiplex PCR, while the TCRdb copy is restricted to in-frame clones and leaves out a portion. The sample shows roughly 260,000 clones, approximately 79% of them seen only once. Sequencing was done on a sample of peripheral blood. The source of these receptors is a middle-aged woman with active or convalescent COVID-19.

This chain links TRBV10-3 with TRBJ1-4; a weak D match, TRBD1 (5 bases). The CDR3 extends over 17 amino acids. With 2 bases removed from V and 6 bases from J, the gap between germline ends came to 19 bases. Germline CDR1 ENHRY, CDR2 SYGVKD. The CDR3 here is CAISEAEGVGAHEKLFF. CDR3 sequence (DNA): TGTGCCATCAGTGAGGCGGAAGGGGTAGGGGCTCATGAAAAACTGTTTTTT.

This rearrangement joins TRBV15 to TRBJ2-4, with TRBD2 matching over 7 bases. J lost 9 bases, V lost 5 bases, and 13 bases had no gene match. Germline V CDR1 and CDR2: LNHNV, YYDKDF (reference sequence). This CDR3 comprises 15 residues. CDR3 loop: CATSGLVTGEGIQYF. The CDR3 bases are TGTGCCACCAGCGGCCTAGTAACCGGGGAGGGCATTCAGTACTTC.

This clone was recorded a few times. The chain recombines TRBV29-1 with TRBJ2-7, with a tentative D call TRBD1 (7 bases). V was shortened by 7 bases and J by 7 bases, with 20 bases between the two germline ends. Germline-derived CDR1 and CDR2 are SQVTM and ANQGSEA. The CDR3 is 13 amino acids. The CDR3 DNA reads as TGCAGCGCCCTCAGGCAGGGGGGACGGGAGCAGTACTTC. It codes for CSALRQGGREQYF.

This chain uses TRBV9 with TRBJ2-7; unclear D gene. Germline CDR1 and CDR2: SGDLS and YYNGEE. Trimming removed 4 bases at V and 7 bases at J, with 15 bases between. This CDR3 is built from 13 residues. CDR3 amino acids: CASSSTPAREQYF. The CDR3 DNA reads TGTGCCAGCAGCTCAACGCCAGCGAGGGAGCAGTACTTC.

The rearrangement joins TRBV28 to TRBJ1-2, with D unclear. This CDR3 is built from 12 residues. Trimming took off 8 bases at V and 4 bases at J, with 11 bases between the two ends. Germline V CDR1 and CDR2: MDHEN, SYDVKM. CDR3 loop: CASGGGRYGYTF. CDR3 DNA: TGTGCCAGCGGAGGAGGGCGCTATGGCTACACCTTC.

The chain joins TRBV25-1 to TRBJ1-3; TRBD1 might be the D (6 bases). Looked up from germline, CDR1 is MGHDK and CDR2 is SYGVNS. The V end was cut by 3 bases, the J end by 3 bases, with 9 bases between. This CDR3 is 14 amino acids long. The CDR3 DNA reads TGTGCCAGCAGTGACAGGGGAATTGGAAACACCATATATTTT. This translates into CASSDRGIGNTIYF. Complete variable domain (other parts from reference TRBV25-1 and TRBJ1-3): EADIYQTPRYLVIGTGKKITLECSQTMGHDKMYWYQQDPGMELHLIHYSYGVNSTEKGDLSSESTVSRIRTEHFPLTLESARPSHTSQYLCASSDRGIGNTIYFGEGSWLTVV.

CDR3 sequence (DNA): TGCGCCAGCAGCTGGGGGACTACGGAGGAGACCCAGTACTTC. This codes for CASSWGTTEETQYF. This rearrangement joins TRBV5-1 to TRBJ2-5, with TRBD2 matching 7 bases. Trimming at V came to 3 bases and at J to 5 bases, leaving 7 bases not matched to a gene. The CDR3 runs to 14 residues. The germline V gene has CDR1 SGHRS and CDR2 YFSETQ. Based on the CDR3 plus reference TRBV5-1 and TRBJ2-5, the full variable domain is KAGVTQTPRYLIKTRGQQVTLSCSPISGHRSVSWYQQTPGQGLQFLFEYFSETQRNKGNFPGRFSGRQFSNSRSEMNVSTLELGDSALYLCASSWGTTEETQYFGPGTRLLVL.

The CDR3 DNA follows: TGTGCCATCAGTGAAGTGGGGAGTAATGAAAAACTGTTTTTT. Amino acids: CAISEVGSNEKLFF. The rearrangement uses TRBV10-3 and TRBJ1-4; D unclear. The CDR3 covers 14 residues. V shed 3 bases and J shed 4 bases, with 9 bases lying between them. The V gene's germline CDR1 is ENHRY and CDR2 SYGVKD.

J is TRBJ2-3 and V is TRBV18, with unresolved D. V lost 0 bases, J lost 4 bases, and 8 bases lay in between. Germline V CDR1 and CDR2: KGHSH, LQKENI. This CDR3 comprises 14 residues. CDR3 loop: CASSPPVVADTQYF. CDR3 nucleotide sequence: TGTGCCAGCTCACCACCCGTTGTTGCAGATACGCAGTATTTT.

The chain joins TRBV2 to TRBJ2-7; D is ambiguous. The CDR3 covers 12 residues. Germline assignment: CDR1 SNHLY and CDR2 FYNNEI. V lost 6 bases and J 2 bases, leaving 8 bases between the germline ends. The CDR3 sequence is CASREWAYEQYF. CDR3 bases: TGTGCCAGCAGGGAGTGGGCCTACGAGCAGTACTTC.

V is TRBV4-1 and J is TRBJ1-1; possibly TRBD1 for D (5 bases). V was shortened by 0 bases and J by 5 bases, with 13 bases between the two germline ends. The CDR3 totals 15 residues. The germline gives CDR1 MGHRA, CDR2 YSYEKL. The CDR3 here is CASSQEWARGTEAFF. The DNA for the CDR3 is TGCGCCAGCAGCCAAGAGTGGGCCCGGGGGACTGAAGCTTTCTTT.

V is TRBV27 and J is TRBJ1-1; tentatively, D is TRBD1 (6 bases). V was trimmed by 3 bases and J by 5 bases, leaving 19 bases between them. This CDR3 has 16 amino acids. Per the germline V gene, CDR1 is MNHEY and CDR2 is SMNVEV (reference sequence). CDR3 region: CASSLAGRGGKTEAFF. CDR3 bases: TGTGCCAGCAGTTTGGCAGGGAGGGGGGGGAAAACTGAAGCTTTCTTT.

J is TRBJ2-2 and V is TRBV9, with D maybe TRBD1 (5 bases). V was pared by 4 bases and J by 1 base, with 11 bases between. Germline V gives CDR1 SGDLS, CDR2 YYNGEE. CDR3 length equals 15 residues. The CDR3 nucleotides are TGTGCCAGCAGCCCCCTAAGGGGGAACACCGGGGAGCTGTTTTTT. Its translation: CASSPLRGNTGELFF.

This clone is large. The chain uses TRBV13 and TRBJ2-2; 7 bases map to TRBD1. CDR3 length: 17 residues. The J segment lost 0 bases and the V segment lost 6 bases, leaving 10 bases of the junction unmatched. Germline loops: CDR1 PRHDT, CDR2 FYEKMQ (reference sequence). DNA for the CDR3: TGTGCCAGCAGGCCCTGGGACAGTCTTTCGAACACCGGGGAGCTGTTTTTT. Its protein product is CASRPWDSLSNTGELFF.

The rearrangement joins TRBV27 to TRBJ2-5; TRBD2 aligns across 13 bases. With 5 bases clipped from V and 5 bases from J, the junction kept 8 bases outside the gene matches. The germline CDR1 and CDR2 sequences are MNHEY and SMNVEV (reference sequence). The CDR3 sequence is 16 residues long. CDR3 in DNA: TGTGCCAGCAGTACCCGACTAGCGGGGGGAACGGAGACCCAGTACTTC. It specifies CASSTRLAGGTETQYF.